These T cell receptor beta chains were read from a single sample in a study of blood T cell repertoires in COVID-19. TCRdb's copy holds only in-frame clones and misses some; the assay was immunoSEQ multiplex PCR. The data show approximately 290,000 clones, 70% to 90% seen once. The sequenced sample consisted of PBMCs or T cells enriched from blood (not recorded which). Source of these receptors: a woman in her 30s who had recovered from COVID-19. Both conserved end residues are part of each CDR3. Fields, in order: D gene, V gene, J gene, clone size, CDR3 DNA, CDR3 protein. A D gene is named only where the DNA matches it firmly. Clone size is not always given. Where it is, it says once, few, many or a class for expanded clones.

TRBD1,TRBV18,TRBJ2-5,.,TGTGCCAGCTCAGCAGGGACAGTGAACAGACAAGAGACCCAGTACTTC,CASSAGTVNRQETQYF
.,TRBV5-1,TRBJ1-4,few,TGCGCCAGCAGCTTGGGTCAGAGGAATGAAAAACTGTTTTTT,CASSLGQRNEKLFF
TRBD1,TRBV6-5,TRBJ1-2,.,TGTGCCAGCAACACACGGACAGGGAACTATGGCTACACCTTC,CASNTRTGNYGYTF
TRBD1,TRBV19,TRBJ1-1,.,TGTGCCAGTACTCCAAGACAGGGTAGGGGGAACACTGAAGCTTTCTTT,CASTPRQGRGNTEAFF
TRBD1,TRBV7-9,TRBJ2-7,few,TGTGCCAGCAGCTCCCGGACAGGGGACGAGCAGTACTTC,CASSSRTGDEQYF
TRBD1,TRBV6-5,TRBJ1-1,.,TGTGCCAGCAGTTATGGGACAGGGGTTCTAACTGAAGCTTTCTTT,CASSYGTGVLTEAFF
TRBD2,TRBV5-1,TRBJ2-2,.,TGCGCCAGCAGCTTTGATTGGGGACTAGCGGGCGGGGAGCTGTTTTTT,CASSFDWGLAGGELFF
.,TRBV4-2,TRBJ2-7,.,TGTGCCAGCAGCCAAGGGCAAGACTACGAGCAGTACTTC,CASSQGQDYEQYF
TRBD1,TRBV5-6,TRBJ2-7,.,TGTGCCAGCAGCTTTGGGCGGGACAGGGACTTC,CASSFGRDRDF
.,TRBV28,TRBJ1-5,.,TGTGCCAGCAGTAGTGGTGACAAGTCCAATCAGCCCCAGCATTTT,CASSSGDKSNQPQHF
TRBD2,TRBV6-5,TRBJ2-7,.,TGTGCCAGCAGGGTAGCGGGGACCACCTACGAGCAGTACTTC,CASRVAGTTYEQYF
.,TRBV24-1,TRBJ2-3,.,TGTGCCACCAGTGATCCAGAGCGGCCCACAGATACGCAGTATTTT,CATSDPERPTDTQYF
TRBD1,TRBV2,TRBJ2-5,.,TGTGCCAGCCGCCGGGACAGAGAGACCCAGTACTTC,CASRRDRETQYF